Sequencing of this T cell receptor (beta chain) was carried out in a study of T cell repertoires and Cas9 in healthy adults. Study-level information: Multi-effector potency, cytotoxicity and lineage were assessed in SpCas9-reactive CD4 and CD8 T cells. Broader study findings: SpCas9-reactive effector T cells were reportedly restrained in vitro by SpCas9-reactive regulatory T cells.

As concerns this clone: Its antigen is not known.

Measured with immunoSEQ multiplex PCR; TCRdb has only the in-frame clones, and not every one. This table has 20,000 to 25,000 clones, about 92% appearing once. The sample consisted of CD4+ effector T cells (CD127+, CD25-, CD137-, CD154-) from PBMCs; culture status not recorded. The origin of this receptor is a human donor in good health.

CDR3 coding DNA: TGTGCCAGCAGCCAAGACAGGTCGAACACTGAAGCTTTCTTT. It specifies CASSQDRSNTEAFF. The chain uses TRBV4-2 and TRBJ1-1, with D hard to call. The CDR3 covers 14 residues. Germline values: CDR1 LGHNA, CDR2 YNFKEQ. Trimming cost V 0 bases and J 1 base, with 6 bases left between them.